The 12 T cell receptor beta chains in this list originate from one sample, sequenced in a study of shared clonotypes between healthy human individuals. Sequencing used immunoSEQ multiplex PCR; TCRdb keeps in-frame clones, though not all of them. The sample has about 2.5 million clones, 85% to 95% seen once. The sample was naive CD4+ T cells from PBMCs. Subset indicated: CD45RA+ positively selected. These receptors all come from a man aged 18 to 30 in good health. Some clones in this sample may be carry-over from other donors' samples.

This clone has just one count. V is TRBV9 and J is TRBJ2-1; D unclear. CDR3 length equals 17 residues. The V end was cut by 0 bases, the J end by 4 bases, with 17 bases between. Germline V gene data show CDR1 as SGDLS and CDR2 as YYNGEE. CDR3 sequence: CASSVDRAFYPYNEQFF. The CDR3 DNA follows: TGTGCCAGCAGCGTAGATCGGGCCTTCTACCCTTACAATGAGCAGTTCTTC.

The chain recombines TRBV7-3 with TRBJ2-5; 7 bases are a match to TRBD2. The germline CDR1 and CDR2 sequences are SGHTA and FQGTGA. This CDR3 is built from 15 residues. V was pared by 5 bases and J by 5 bases, with 11 bases of the junction left unmatched. In DNA form, the CDR3 reads TGTGCCAGCAGCAGCCGGGCCGCCGGGAGGGAGACCCAGTACTTC. It specifies CASSSRAAGRETQYF.

The chain joins TRBV5-1 to TRBJ2-1; 9 nucleotides line up with TRBD2. V dropped 4 bases and J dropped 9; count of bases not matched to a gene: 11. CDR1 is SGHRS, CDR2 YFSETQ, per germline. The CDR3 sequence is 15 residues long. This chain's CDR3 is CASSPRGGRGSEQFF. The CDR3 nucleotides are TGCGCCAGCAGCCCCCGCGGCGGGAGGGGGAGTGAGCAGTTCTTC.

V is TRBV25-1 and J is TRBJ2-1, with D possibly TRBD1 on 5 matching bases. V was pared by 6 bases and J by 5 bases, with 17 bases between. The CDR3 spans 15 residues. Germline V gene data show CDR1 as MGHDK and CDR2 as SYGVNS. This chain's CDR3 is CASSPNRIGDNEQFF. In DNA, the CDR3 is TGTGCCAGCAGCCCCAACAGGATAGGGGACAATGAGCAGTTCTTC.

V gene TRBV19 combines with J gene TRBJ2-7, with D perhaps assigned TRBD1 or TRBD2 (6 bases each). Germline values: CDR1 LNHDA, CDR2 SQIVND (reference sequence). With 7 bases removed from V and 0 bases from J, the gap between germline ends came to 13 bases. There are 14 residues in the CDR3. The CDR3 spells CASKPGASSYEQYF. The CDR3 region has the DNA TGTGCCAGTAAACCGGGGGCAAGCTCCTACGAGCAGTACTTC.

This chain uses TRBV7-9 with TRBJ2-7; TRBD1 matches 9 bases. Looked up from germline, CDR1 is SEHNR and CDR2 is FQNEAQ (reference sequence). V gave up 5 bases and J gave up 6 bases; unmatched junction bases: 5. This CDR3 comprises 13 residues. CDR3 protein: CASSTTGGREQYF. The DNA for the CDR3 is TGTGCCAGCAGCACAACAGGGGGCCGCGAGCAGTACTTC. The full variable domain, completed using reference TRBV7-9 and TRBJ2-7, is DTGVSQNPRHKITKRGQNVTFRCDPISEHNRLYWYRQTLGQGPEFLTYFQNEAQLEKSRLLSDRFSAERPKGSFSTLEIQRTEQGDSAMYLCASSTTGGREQYFGPGTRLTVT.

The chain recombines TRBV29-1 with TRBJ2-7; tentatively, D is TRBD1 (6 bases). Germline V gene sequence: CDR1 SQVTM, CDR2 ANQGSEA. Between the trimmed V and J ends, which lost 6 bases and 6 bases, there was a span of 18 bases. This CDR3 is 13 amino acids long. The CDR3 coding sequence is TGCAGCGTCACCCCAGGGGCCCCCTTCGAGCAGTACTTC. It translates to CSVTPGAPFEQYF.

The chain couples TRBV5-1 to TRBJ1-1; 7 positions match TRBD1. V lost 5 bases to trimming and J lost 0 bases; unmatched junction nucleotides: 4. The CDR3 runs to 14 residues. Germline-derived CDR1 and CDR2 are SGHRS and YFSETQ. The CDR3 nucleotides read TGCGCCAGCAGGAACAGGGGAATGAACACTGAAGCTTTCTTT. Amino acids: CASRNRGMNTEAFF.

The chain couples TRBV6-6 to TRBJ1-5, with D unclear. The V end was cut by 0 bases, the J end by 2 bases, with 8 bases between. The CDR3 consists of 15 residues. Germline V gene data show CDR1 as MNHNY and CDR2 as SVGAGI (reference sequence). The CDR3 DNA reads TGTGCCAGCAGTTACTCCCGCCATGGCAATCAGCCCCAGCATTTT. Its translation: CASSYSRHGNQPQHF.

The chain has TRBV7-2 and TRBJ2-1; 7 bases align to TRBD1. Germline CDR1 is SGHTA and CDR2 is FQGNSA. V shed 1 base, J shed 1 base, and the junction held 4 bases outside the gene matches. There are 16 residues in the CDR3. CDR3 sequence (DNA): TGTGCCAGCAGCTTAGGAGACAGGGCTTCCTACAATGAGCAGTTCTTC. Its protein product is CASSLGDRASYNEQFF.

The chain carries TRBV7-3 and TRBJ2-1; possibly TRBD1 for D (6 bases). From germline, CDR1 is SGHTA and CDR2 FQGTGA. There are 15 residues in the CDR3. The V end lost 2 bases, the J end lost 7 bases, and 15 bases lay between the germline ends. CDR3 in DNA: TGTGCCAGCAGCTTATCCGGACAGTCGTGGAATGAGCAGTTCTTC. Protein product: CASSLSGQSWNEQFF.

The chain employs TRBV2 and TRBJ2-2, with D tentatively TRBD2 (6 bases). The V and J ends lost 4 bases and 6 bases respectively, with 12 bases between them. This CDR3 spans 14 amino acids. In germline, CDR1 is SNHLY, CDR2 FYNNEI. The CDR3 is CASSGAGRSGELFF. The CDR3 DNA is TGTGCCAGCAGTGGGGCGGGGCGATCCGGGGAGCTGTTTTTT.